This T cell receptor (beta chain) appears in the sequencing data of a study of T cells after yellow fever vaccination. At the level of the study: Preparation of fractions with low cell numbers was performed using SMART-Seq v4 Ultra Low Input.

The CDR3 consists of 15 residues. V gave up 3 bases and J gave up 2 bases, with 14 bases separating them. Germline V gene data show CDR1 as SGHRS and CDR2 as YFSETQ. The 5'RACE template-switching step produced TCR cDNA and added a universal primer site and UMIs. TCRdb independently ran MiXCR on the 5' RACE reads; one entry per CDR3 protein. The sample contains some 170,000 distinct CDR3 sequences, about a tenth of which appear only once. This clonotype came up a few times. Its specificity is unknown. Study outcomes and limitations: Post-booster repertoires contained most primary-vaccination clones again (almost 97% CD4, 88% CD8). Clonotypes found in both CD4 and CD8 compartments made up a small share.

The sample in question was CD8+ T cells sorted from PBMCs, obtained 45 days after the yellow fever booster vaccination. The V gene is TRBV5-1, the J gene TRBJ2-5, with D possibly called TRBD1 or TRBD2 (6 bases each). The clonotype was recovered from a man between 18 and 35 years old who received the YFV17D yellow fever vaccine. The CDR3 DNA sequence: TGCGCCAGCAGCTCGACTAGGGGGATTCAAGAGACCCAGTACTTC. It encodes CASSSTRGIQETQYF.